These 7 T cell receptor beta chains were all obtained from the same sample, sequenced in a study of cytomegalovirus exposure and HLA in healthy donors. Primers: 60 Vbeta forward and 13 Jbeta reverse. TCRdb's table, derived via immunoSEQ multiplex PCR, lists solely in-frame clones and lacks some. The sample holds roughly 80,000 clones; about three quarters are singletons and the top ten take 9% to 14%. The sample taken for sequencing was PBMCs. The receptors come from a male donor in good health and CMV-seropositive.

The CDR3 region has the DNA TGTGCCAGCAGTGAATTTGGGACAGGGACCTCTAGCTATGGCTACACCTTC. Residues: CASSEFGTGTSSYGYTF. The chain combines TRBV25-1 with TRBJ1-2; 9 positions agree with TRBD1. The V gene's germline CDR1 is MGHDK and CDR2 SYGVNS. CDR3 length: 17 residues. J gave up 4 bases and V 1 base, and 10 bases lay outside the gene matches.

This chain links TRBV28 with TRBJ2-1; D uncertain. Trimming stripped 3 bases from V and 5 bases from J, with 8 bases between. The germline gives CDR1 MDHEN, CDR2 SYDVKM. There are 13 residues in the CDR3. For the CDR3, the DNA is TGTGCCAGCAGTTTGGGCAGTCACAATGAGCAGTTCTTC. As protein: CASSLGSHNEQFF.

The chain carries TRBV9 and TRBJ2-1; 10 bases are shared with TRBD2. Trimming cost V 0 bases and J 4 bases; bases outside gene matches: 7. The CDR3 consists of 17 residues. Germline V gene lookup returns CDR1 SGDLS and CDR2 YYNGEE. The CDR3 loop reads CASSVVGTSGVYNEQFF. The CDR3 DNA sequence: TGTGCCAGCAGCGTAGTAGGTACTAGCGGGGTGTACAATGAGCAGTTCTTC.

In this sample, this clone turned up once. The chain joins TRBV10-1 to TRBJ2-5, with 7 nucleotides matching TRBD2. The end of the DNA fits TRBJ2-7 better, so the J call may be wrong. The CDR3 runs 15 residues. Germline V CDR1 and CDR2: WNHNN, SYGVQD (reference sequence). CDR3 sequence: CASSEGRATSYEQYF. CDR3 DNA: TGCGCCAGCAGTGAAGGGAGGGCGACCTCCTACGAGCAGTACTTC.

The V call is TRBV9, the J call TRBJ1-4; TRBD1 might be the D (6 bases). With 4 bases removed from V and 12 bases from J, the gap between germline ends came to 16 bases. This CDR3 is built from 13 residues. Germline V lookup: CDR1 SGDLS, CDR2 YYNGEE. CDR3 protein: CASSRLQGQELFF. In DNA, the CDR3 is TGTGCCAGCAGCAGACTACAGGGTCAGGAACTGTTTTTT.

This clone was seen only once. The gene calls are TRBV27 and TRBJ1-2, with D maybe TRBD1 (6 bases). There are 14 residues in the CDR3. Trimming cost V 2 bases and J 3 bases, with 10 bases left between them. The germline V gene has CDR1 MNHEY and CDR2 SMNVEV (reference sequence). The CDR3 nucleotides read TGTGCCAGCAGTTTAGGGGGCGCAGACTATGGCTACACCTTC. Amino acids: CASSLGGADYGYTF.

This clone was observed a handful of times. This chain uses TRBV9 with TRBJ2-1, with TRBD2 matching 10 bases. There are 14 residues in the CDR3. Germline CDR1 and CDR2: SGDLS and YYNGEE. V was pared by 2 bases and J by 6 bases, with 2 bases of the junction left unmatched. In DNA, the CDR3 is TGTGCCAGCAGCGTGAGCGGGAGGGCCAATGAGCAGTTCTTC. Amino acids: CASSVSGRANEQFF.